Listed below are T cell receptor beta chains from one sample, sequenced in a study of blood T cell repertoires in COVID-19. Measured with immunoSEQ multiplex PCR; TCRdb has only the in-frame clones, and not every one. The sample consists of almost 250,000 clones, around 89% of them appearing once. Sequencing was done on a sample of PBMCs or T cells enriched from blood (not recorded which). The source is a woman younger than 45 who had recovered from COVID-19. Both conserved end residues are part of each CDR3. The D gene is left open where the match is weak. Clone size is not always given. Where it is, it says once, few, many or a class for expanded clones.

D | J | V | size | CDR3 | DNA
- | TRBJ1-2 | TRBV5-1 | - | CASSLYGQTNYGYTF | TGCGCCAGCAGCTTGTACGGACAAACTAACTATGGCTACACCTTC
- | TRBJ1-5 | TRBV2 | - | CASSEAGRNQPQHF | TGTGCCAGCAGTGAAGCAGGGAGGAATCAGCCCCAGCATTTT
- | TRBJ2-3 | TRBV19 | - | CASSIDGLFRDTQYF | TGTGCCAGTAGTATAGATGGACTTTTCCGAGATACGCAGTATTTT
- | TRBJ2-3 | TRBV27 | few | CASSSPDRAFSPTDTQYF | TGTGCCAGCAGTTCCCCGGACAGAGCCTTTTCTCCCACAGATACGCAGTATTTT
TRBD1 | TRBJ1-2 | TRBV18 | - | CASSQRPGQGDYGYTF | TGTGCCAGCTCACAGCGACCGGGACAGGGGGACTATGGCTACACCTTC
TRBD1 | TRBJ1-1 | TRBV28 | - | CASSLVRGRSTEAFF | TGTGCCAGCAGTTTGGTCAGGGGGCGAAGCACTGAAGCTTTCTTT
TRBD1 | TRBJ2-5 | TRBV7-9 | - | CASSLEDRGQFGRQETQYF | TGTGCCAGCAGCTTAGAGGACAGGGGGCAGTTCGGTCGGCAAGAGACCCAGTACTTC
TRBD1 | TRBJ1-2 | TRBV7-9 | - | CASSPGQGVPYGYTF | TGTGCCAGCAGCCCGGGACAGGGGGTACCCTATGGCTACACCTTC
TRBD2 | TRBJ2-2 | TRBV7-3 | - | CASSLNVGRATGELFF | TGTGCCAGCAGCTTAAACGTCGGGAGGGCAACCGGGGAGCTGTTTTTT
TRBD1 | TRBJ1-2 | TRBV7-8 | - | CASSPDGTGASGYTF | TGTGCCAGCAGCCCCGACGGGACAGGGGCGAGTGGCTACACCTTC
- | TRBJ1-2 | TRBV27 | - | CASSVEMNYGYTF | TGTGCCAGCAGTGTTGAGATGAACTATGGCTACACCTTC
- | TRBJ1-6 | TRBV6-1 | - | CASSGAIRESPLHF | TGTGCCAGCAGTGGAGCCATCCGGGAATCACCCCTCCACTTT
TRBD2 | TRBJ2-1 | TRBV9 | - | CASSAGLGGYNEQFF | TGTGCCAGCAGCGCGGGACTAGGGGGCTACAATGAGCAGTTCTTC
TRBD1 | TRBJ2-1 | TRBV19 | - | CASSIGGRGSEQFF | TGTGCCAGTAGTATTGGCGGCAGGGGGAGTGAGCAGTTCTTC
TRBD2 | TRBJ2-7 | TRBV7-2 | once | CASSLGLAGVNEQYF | TGTGCCAGCAGCTTAGGACTAGCGGGAGTTAACGAGCAGTACTTC
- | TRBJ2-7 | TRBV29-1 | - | CSARGSYEQYF | TGCAGCGCCCGGGGCTCCTACGAGCAGTACTTC
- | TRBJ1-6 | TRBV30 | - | CAWSLKGRDSPLHF | TGTGCCTGGAGTTTGAAGGGCAGGGATTCACCCCTCCACTTT
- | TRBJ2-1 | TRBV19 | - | CASSTLSGLSYNEQFF | TGTGCCAGTAGCACCTTGAGTGGTCTCTCCTACAATGAGCAGTTCTTC
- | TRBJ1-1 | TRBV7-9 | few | CASSLETGTEAFF | TGTGCCAGCAGCCTGGAAACGGGGACTGAAGCTTTCTTT
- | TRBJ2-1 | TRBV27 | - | CASSLYNEQFF | TGTGCCAGCAGTCTCTACAATGAGCAGTTCTTC
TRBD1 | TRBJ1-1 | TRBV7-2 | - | CASSLAAGGNTEAFF | TGTGCCAGCAGCTTGGCGGCAGGGGGGAACACTGAAGCTTTCTTT
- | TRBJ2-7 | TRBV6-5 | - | CASTNRVPYEQYF | TGTGCCAGCACCAACAGGGTTCCCTACGAGCAGTACTTC
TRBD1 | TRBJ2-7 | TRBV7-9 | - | CASSHDRGIYEQYF | TGTGCCAGCAGCCATGACAGGGGTATTTACGAGCAGTACTTC
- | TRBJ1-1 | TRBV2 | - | CASRPPGLVNTEAFF | TGTGCCAGCAGGCCTCCTGGGCTCGTTAACACTGAAGCTTTCTTT
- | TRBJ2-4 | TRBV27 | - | CASRSVGSKNIQYF | TGTGCCAGCAGAAGTGTCGGGTCCAAAAACATTCAGTACTTC
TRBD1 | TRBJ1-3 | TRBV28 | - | CASSPTGVTTGNTIYF | TGTGCCAGCAGCCCCACAGGGGTTACAACTGGAAACACCATATATTTT
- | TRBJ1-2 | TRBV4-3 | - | CASSQGPGGGGYGYTF | TGCGCCAGCAGCCAAGGGCCGGGGGGCGGCGGCTATGGCTACACCTTC
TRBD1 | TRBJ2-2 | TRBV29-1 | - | CSVAGQGGTGELFF | TGCAGCGTCGCGGGACAGGGTGGCACCGGGGAGCTGTTTTTT
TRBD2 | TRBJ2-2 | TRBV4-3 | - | CASSQGVSGNAGELFF | TGCGCCAGCAGCCAAGGAGTTAGCGGGAACGCCGGGGAGCTGTTTTTT
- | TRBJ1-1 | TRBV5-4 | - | CASSFRTEAFF | TGTGCCAGCAGCTTCCGGACAGAAGCTTTCTTT
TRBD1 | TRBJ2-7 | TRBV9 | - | CASSAGQASYEQYF | TGTGCCAGCAGCGCGGGACAGGCGTCCTACGAGCAGTACTTC
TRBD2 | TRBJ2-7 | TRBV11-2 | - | CASTRAGGSSYEQYF | TGTGCCAGCACCCGAGCGGGAGGTTCCTCCTACGAGCAGTACTTC
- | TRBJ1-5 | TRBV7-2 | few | CASSFGTVNQPQHF | TGTGCCAGCAGCTTCGGGACTGTCAATCAGCCCCAGCATTTT
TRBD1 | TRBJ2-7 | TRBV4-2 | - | CASSRLYDREDEQYF | TGTGCCAGCAGCCGTCTATATGACAGGGAAGACGAGCAGTACTTC
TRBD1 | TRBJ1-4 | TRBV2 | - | CASSRDSGEKLFF | TGTGCCAGCTCCCGGGACAGCGGCGAAAAACTGTTTTTT
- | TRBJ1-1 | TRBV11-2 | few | CASSLSTRGNEAFF | TGTGCCAGCAGCTTATCCACCAGGGGCAATGAAGCTTTCTTT
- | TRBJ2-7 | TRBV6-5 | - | CASRGLDAREQYF | TGTGCCAGCAGAGGACTGGATGCTAGAGAGCAGTACTTC
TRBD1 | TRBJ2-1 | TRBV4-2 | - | CASSQDLTGSTVF | TGTGCCAGCAGCCAAGATCTGACAGGGTCGACGGTCTTC
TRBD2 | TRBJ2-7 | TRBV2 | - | CASKALGLAGGGEQYF | TGTGCCAGCAAGGCTTTGGGACTAGCGGGAGGTGGCGAGCAGTACTTC
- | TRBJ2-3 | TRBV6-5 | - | CAIKSQVGGVGTQYF | TGTGCCATCAAATCCCAAGTGGGGGGAGTAGGTACGCAGTATTTT
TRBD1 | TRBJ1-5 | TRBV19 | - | CASLNRGDQPQHF | TGTGCCAGCCTTAACAGGGGCGATCAGCCCCAGCATTTT
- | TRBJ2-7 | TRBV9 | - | CASSKEGRAVPYEQYF | TGTGCCAGCAGCAAAGAGGGTAGGGCAGTTCCCTACGAGCAGTACTTC
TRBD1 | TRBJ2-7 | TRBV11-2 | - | CASSRSLGGQGYEQYF | TGTGCCAGCAGCCGTTCACTGGGGGGACAGGGCTACGAGCAGTACTTC
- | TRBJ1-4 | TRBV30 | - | CAWSETGLYEKLFF | TGTGCCTGGAGTGAGACTGGATTATACGAAAAACTGTTTTTT
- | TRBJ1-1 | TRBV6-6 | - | CASRSYVYSEAFF | TGTGCCAGCAGGAGTTACGTATATTCTGAAGCTTTCTTT
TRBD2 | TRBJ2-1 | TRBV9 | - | CASSVVGSGTVNEQFF | TGTGCCAGCAGCGTAGTAGGTAGCGGGACGGTCAATGAGCAGTTCTTC
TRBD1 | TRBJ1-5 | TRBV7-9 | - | CASSPGTAPQPQHF | TGTGCCAGCAGCCCGGGGACAGCCCCTCAGCCCCAGCATTTT